The rows below give T cell receptor beta chains drawn from one sample of a study of blood T cell repertoires in COVID-19. Assay used: immunoSEQ multiplex PCR; TCRdb lists only in-frame clones, some missing. Here the sample spans 330,000 or so clones, around nine tenths being singletons. The sequenced material came from PBMCs or T cells enriched from blood (not recorded which). The receptors here all came from a woman aged 30 to 39 who had been exposed to COVID-19. The CDR3 runs from the conserved cysteine through the conserved F or W. A D gene is named only where the DNA matches it firmly. A row's size may be missing; if present it is once, few, many or a size class.

length,V,D,size,J,CDR3,DNA
13,TRBV12-3/TRBV12-4,-,-,TRBJ2-5,CASSLQGGKTQYF,TGTGCCAGCAGTTTACAGGGTGGGAAGACCCAGTACTTC
13,TRBV2,TRBD1,-,TRBJ1-2,CAGRQGPNYGYTF,TGTGCCGGCCGACAGGGACCTAACTATGGCTACACCTTC
15,TRBV7-9,TRBD2,-,TRBJ2-7,CASSKEGGPQHEQYF,TGTGCCAGCAGCAAAGAGGGAGGGCCGCAACACGAGCAGTACTTC
13,TRBV27,-,-,TRBJ1-4,CASRFQGGEKLFF,TGTGCCAGCAGGTTTCAGGGTGGTGAAAAACTGTTTTTT
14,TRBV12-5,-,-,TRBJ2-1,CASGPRGVYNEQFF,TGTGCTAGTGGTCCGCGGGGAGTTTACAATGAGCAGTTCTTC
13,TRBV7-8,-,-,TRBJ2-7,CASSHTVSYEQYF,TGTGCCAGCAGCCATACAGTTTCCTACGAGCAGTACTTC
16,TRBV19,TRBD1,-,TRBJ2-6,CASTPQGAGGANVLTF,TGTGCCAGTACCCCCCAGGGGGCCGGTGGGGCCAACGTCCTGACTTTC
14,TRBV28,TRBD1,-,TRBJ1-2,CASSPQGQGHGYTF,TGTGCCAGCAGCCCTCAGGGACAGGGCCATGGCTACACCTTC
16,TRBV27,-,once,TRBJ1-2,CASTTRGPSSWYGYTF,TGTGCCAGCACTACCAGGGGACCCAGCAGCTGGTATGGCTACACCTTC
13,TRBV7-9,-,-,TRBJ1-6,CASSLEEFSPLHF,TGTGCCAGCAGCTTAGAAGAGTTTTCACCCCTCCACTTT
14,TRBV9,-,-,TRBJ1-1,CASSVAHGRGEAFF,TGTGCCAGCAGCGTAGCTCACGGAAGGGGTGAAGCTTTCTTT
14,TRBV10-3,-,-,TRBJ1-5,CAISPTLSNQPQHF,TGTGCCATCAGCCCGACACTTAGCAATCAGCCCCAGCATTTT
15,TRBV10-2,TRBD2,-,TRBJ2-2,CASRLAGGNTGELFF,TGCGCCAGCAGACTAGCGGGAGGCAACACCGGGGAGCTGTTTTTT
13,TRBV5-1,-,-,TRBJ2-7,CASSLVGGVEQYF,TGCGCCAGCAGCTTGGTGGGTGGAGTCGAGCAGTACTTC
14,TRBV28,-,-,TRBJ2-1,CASSHGLQRNEQFF,TGTGCCAGCAGCCACGGACTCCAACGGAATGAGCAGTTCTTC
14,TRBV5-1,-,-,TRBJ2-1,CASSLRLEFIEQFF,TGCGCCAGCAGCTTGAGACTAGAATTCATTGAGCAGTTCTTC
13,TRBV14,TRBD1,-,TRBJ2-5,CASSQRTGETQYF,TGTGCCAGCAGCCAACGGACAGGGGAGACCCAGTACTTC
16,TRBV5-6,TRBD1,-,TRBJ1-1,CASSRINRGGNTEAFF,TGTGCCAGCAGCCGGATTAACAGGGGAGGGAACACTGAAGCTTTCTTT